These 28 T cell receptor beta chains share one sample of origin, sequenced in a study of blood T cell repertoires in COVID-19. This table comes from immunoSEQ multiplex PCR, and its TCRdb copy is limited to in-frame clones, with some not included. Here the sample spans about 70,000 clones, around 90% being singletons. Specimen: peripheral blood. Receptor source: a human donor in a cohort sampled during active COVID-19.

V and J are TRBV20-1 and TRBJ1-1; perhaps TRBD1 as D (5 bases). V lost 5 bases to trimming and J lost 3 bases, with 7 bases between them. The CDR3 extends over 11 amino acids. Germline CDR1 reads DFQATT; CDR2 reads SNEGSKA (reference sequence). The CDR3 DNA reads as TGCAGTGCTGAACAGGACACTGAAGCTTTCTTT. Amino acids: CSAEQDTEAFF.

The chain joins TRBV12-3 or TRBV12-4 to TRBJ1-1; perhaps TRBD1 as D (6 bases). V was pared by 3 bases and J by 11 bases, with 16 bases between. The CDR3 loop spans 13 amino acids. CDR3 region: CASSLGSGALAFF. The CDR3 bases are TGTGCCAGCAGTTTGGGCTCAGGGGCACTGGCTTTCTTT.

The chain joins TRBV11-2 to TRBJ2-7; 11 bases agree with TRBD2. CDR3 length: 20 residues. With 0 bases clipped from V and 3 bases from J, the junction kept 16 bases outside the gene matches. CDR1 and CDR2 from the germline V gene are SGHAT and FQNNGV. CDR3 nucleotide sequence: TGTGCCAGCAGCTTAGAGCGGGGATTCTTAGCGGGAGGGTTGATCTACGAGCAGTACGTC. It yields the protein CASSLERGFLAGGLIYEQYV.

In its sample, this clone was seen a few times. The chain employs TRBV5-4 and TRBJ1-1; weak D call: TRBD1 (5 bases). V lost 4 bases to trimming and J lost 5 bases, with 18 bases between them. The CDR3 is 15 amino acids. Germline values: CDR1 SGHNT, CDR2 YYREEE (reference sequence). CDR3 DNA sequence: TGTGCCAGCAGCATGGAGGCAGGGATCGGTACTGAAGCTTTCTTT. Amino acids: CASSMEAGIGTEAFF.

The CDR3 bases are TGTGCCACCAGCGACTCTAGCGGGAGATCCAAAAACATTCAGTACTTC. Protein sequence: CATSDSSGRSKNIQYF. The genes are TRBV24-1 and TRBJ2-4, with TRBD2 matching 10 bases. The CDR3 is 16 residues long. Trimming took 7 bases from V and 2 from J; bases not matched to a gene: 7. The germline V gene has CDR1 KGHDR and CDR2 SFDVKD.

This sequence joins TRBV11-3 and TRBJ1-2, with 7 bases identical to TRBD1. Germline V lookup: CDR1 SGHNT, CDR2 YENEEA. The CDR3 is made up of 14 amino acids. The ends lost 3 bases at V and 4 bases at J; junction bases unmatched: 5. Written as DNA, the CDR3 is TGTGCCAGCAGCTTCCGGGACAGCCTCTATGGCTACACCTTC. Amino acid sequence: CASSFRDSLYGYTF.

This chain uses TRBV5-6 with TRBJ1-6; 9 positions agree with TRBD1. V trimming: 3 bases; J trimming: 9 bases; junction bases outside the gene matches: 4. The length of the CDR3 is 14 residues. Germline CDR1 and CDR2: SGHDT and YYEEEE. Written as DNA, the CDR3 is TGTGCCAGCAGCTCGGGGGACAGGGCTTCACCCCTCCACTTT. Its translation: CASSSGDRASPLHF.

Only a few counts were recorded for this clone. The chain is built from TRBV28 and TRBJ2-5, with 10 bases fitting TRBD2. The V gene's germline CDR1 is MDHEN and CDR2 SYDVKM. The CDR3 totals 14 residues. Trimming removed 8 bases from V and 5 bases from J; junction bases left unmatched: 8. This CDR3 reads CASGGSGRGETQYF. CDR3 sequence (DNA): TGTGCCAGCGGTGGGAGCGGGAGGGGGGAGACCCAGTACTTC.

The V gene is TRBV6-5, the J gene TRBJ2-4; 10 nucleotides match TRBD2. After removal of 6 bases from V and 6 bases from J, the junction contained 5 bases not matched to a gene. From germline, CDR1 is MNHEY and CDR2 SVGAGI. The CDR3 runs to 14 residues. CDR3 protein: CASREREGRNIQYF. For the CDR3, the DNA is TGTGCCAGCAGAGAGCGGGAGGGGAGAAACATTCAGTACTTC.

This rearrangement joins TRBV6-5 to TRBJ1-1; D is perhaps TRBD1 (6 bases). V gave up 6 bases and J gave up 6 bases, with 20 bases separating them. The CDR3 has 15 amino acids. Germline-derived CDR1 and CDR2 are MNHEY and SVGAGI. CDR3: CASRPAQWGRAEAFF. The CDR3 region has the DNA TGTGCCAGCAGACCCGCCCAGTGGGGGCGGGCTGAAGCTTTCTTT.

The rearrangement links TRBV4-1 to TRBJ1-2, with TRBD1 identical over 7 bases. The CDR3 has 15 amino acids. Germline V gene sequence: CDR1 MGHRA, CDR2 YSYEKL. V lost 1 base to trimming and J lost 2 bases; unmatched junction nucleotides: 4. Written as DNA, the CDR3 is TGCGCCAGCAGCCAAGGACAGGGTCCAAACTATGGCTACACCTTC. Its protein product is CASSQGQGPNYGYTF.

The CDR3 DNA is TGTGCCAGCAGTGTTACTAGCGTTGGTCTCACCGGGGAGCTGTTTTTT. Its protein is CASSVTSVGLTGELFF. The gene calls are TRBV2 and TRBJ2-2; 7 bases agree with TRBD2. V dropped 4 bases and J dropped 4; count of bases not matched to a gene: 9. The CDR3 is 16 amino acids. Germline assignment: CDR1 SNHLY and CDR2 FYNNEI.

The genes are TRBV19 and TRBJ1-5; D is perhaps TRBD1 (5 bases). V was clipped by 2 bases and J by 6 bases, with 11 bases between them. The germline gives CDR1 LNHDA, CDR2 SQIVND (reference sequence). The length of the CDR3 is 14 residues. The CDR3 reads CASSIYSGGQPQHF. The CDR3 region has the DNA TGTGCCAGTAGTATATACAGCGGGGGTCAGCCCCAGCATTTT. The complete variable domain, with remaining parts taken from reference TRBV19 and TRBJ1-5, reads DGGITQSPKYLFRKEGQNVTLSCEQNLNHDAMYWYRQDPGQGLRLIYYSQIVNDFQKGDIAEGYSVSREKKESFPLTVTSAQKNPTAFYLCASSIYSGGQPQHFGDGTRLSIL.

V gene TRBV7-3 combines with J gene TRBJ1-1; weak D call: TRBD1 (6 bases). CDR3 length equals 13 residues. The germline V gene has CDR1 SGHTA and CDR2 FQGTGA. Deletions cut 2 bases from V and 3 bases from J, with 7 bases between. This CDR3 is CASSLSGDTEAFF. CDR3 nucleotide sequence: TGTGCCAGCAGCTTATCAGGGGACACTGAAGCTTTCTTT. Using reference TRBV7-3 and TRBJ1-1 for the parts outside the CDR3, the full variable domain is GAGVSQTPSNKVTEKGKYVELRCDPISGHTALYWYRQSLGQGPEFLIYFQGTGAADDSGLPNDRFFAVRPEGSVSTLKIQRTERGDSAVYLCASSLSGDTEAFFGQGTRLTVV.

The chain recombines TRBV19 with TRBJ1-5; 8 bases agree with TRBD1. The CDR3 has 15 residues. Germline trimming cut 3 bases from V and 7 bases from J; bases unmatched to any gene: 8. Germline-derived CDR1 and CDR2 are LNHDA and SQIVND (reference sequence). In DNA form, the CDR3 reads TGTGCCAGTAGTATTGGCGGACAGGGAGGGCAGCCCCAGCATTTT. This sequence encodes CASSIGGQGGQPQHF.

This chain uses TRBV6-5 with TRBJ2-3; weak D call: TRBD2 (5 bases). The CDR3 loop spans 15 amino acids. The V gene's germline CDR1 is MNHEY and CDR2 SVGAGI. Trimming shortened V by 7 bases and J by 0 bases, and 14 bases separated the two germline ends. The CDR3 region is CASIGGLPSTDTQYF. The CDR3 nucleotides read TGTGCCAGCATCGGCGGACTTCCTAGCACAGATACGCAGTATTTT.

V usage is TRBV5-1 and J usage is TRBJ2-7; D gene unclear. V gave up 3 bases and J gave up 5 bases, with 9 bases separating them. Germline V gives CDR1 SGHRS, CDR2 YFSETQ. CDR3 length: 12 residues. The CDR3 spells CASSSAEDEQYF. The CDR3 DNA follows: TGCGCCAGCAGCTCGGCGGAAGACGAGCAGTACTTC.

The V call is TRBV11-3, the J call TRBJ2-3, with 11 positions matching TRBD2. The CDR3 sequence is 17 residues long. The V segment lost 0 bases and the J segment 2 bases; nucleotides outside the gene matches: 4. Germline values: CDR1 SGHNT, CDR2 YENEEA. The CDR3 reads CASSLETSGSLTDTQYF. Written as DNA, the CDR3 is TGTGCCAGCAGCTTAGAAACTAGCGGGAGCCTCACAGATACGCAGTATTTT.

The V and J genes are TRBV7-9 and TRBJ1-2; tentatively, D is TRBD1 (5 bases). Germline V gene lookup returns CDR1 SEHNR and CDR2 FQNEAQ (reference sequence). Trimming left V 2 bases short and J 4 bases short, with 8 bases between. This CDR3 comprises 13 residues. CDR3 nucleotide sequence: TGTGCCAGCAGCTTATCCGGGGGCTATGGCTACACCTTC. Residues: CASSLSGGYGYTF.

The rearrangement links TRBV19 to TRBJ1-5; D not resolved. V was shortened by 4 bases and J by 5 bases, with 15 bases between the two germline ends. Germline lookup yields CDR1 LNHDA and CDR2 SQIVND (reference sequence). The CDR3 spans 15 residues. CDR3 loop: CASSKPGTGYQPQHF. The CDR3 DNA sequence: TGTGCCAGTAGTAAGCCAGGCACGGGATATCAGCCCCAGCATTTT.

This sequence joins TRBV7-8 and TRBJ2-1, with 11 bases identical to TRBD2. V was clipped by 5 bases and J by 4 bases; unmatched bases: 4. The germline CDR1 and CDR2 sequences are SGHVS and FQNEAQ. The CDR3 sequence is 15 residues long. This CDR3 reads CASSTGTSGYNEQFF. CDR3 bases: TGTGCCAGCAGCACTGGGACTAGCGGATACAATGAGCAGTTCTTC.

This clone was counted a few times. The chain joins TRBV2 to TRBJ2-1; D is uncertain. Germline values: CDR1 SNHLY, CDR2 FYNNEI. The V and J ends lost 2 bases and 10 bases respectively, with 6 bases between them. The CDR3 runs 11 residues. This CDR3 is CASSEHAEQFF. CDR3 DNA sequence: TGTGCCAGCAGTGAACATGCGGAGCAGTTCTTC.

V is TRBV29-1 and J is TRBJ2-1; D perhaps matches TRBD2 (5 bases). V lost 3 bases and J lost 1, with 10 bases in between. Germline V gene data show CDR1 as SQVTM and CDR2 as ANQGSEA. The CDR3 sequence is 14 residues long. In nucleotides, the CDR3 is TGCAGCGTTGAGGCTAGCTGGTCCTACAATGAGCAGTTCTTC. Its protein product is CSVEASWSYNEQFF.

The genes are TRBV6-6 and TRBJ1-1; TRBD1 agrees at 7 bases. CDR3 length: 16 residues. The V and J ends lost 6 bases and 0 bases, in that order; junction bases with no gene match: 10. CDR1 is MNHNY and CDR2 is SVGAGI in the germline V gene (reference sequence). CDR3 nucleotide sequence: TGTGCCAGCAGCCTCCGGGACAGTAGCATGAACACTGAAGCTTTCTTT. This encodes CASSLRDSSMNTEAFF.

This chain connects TRBV5-1 to TRBJ2-1; TRBD2 matches 14 bases. The CDR3 contains 16 residues. Trimming at V came to 5 bases and at J to 7 bases, leaving 8 bases not matched to a gene. Germline assignment: CDR1 SGHRS and CDR2 YFSETQ. The CDR3 loop reads CASRGSGTSGSNEQFF. Here the CDR3 DNA reads TGCGCCAGCAGGGGGTCCGGGACTAGCGGGAGTAATGAGCAGTTCTTC.

The J gene is TRBJ1-5, the V gene TRBV24-1; TRBD1 agrees at 7 bases. The ends lost 4 bases at V and 3 bases at J; junction bases unmatched: 2. The CDR3 length is 14 residues. Germline values: CDR1 KGHDR, CDR2 SFDVKD. CDR3 nucleotides: TGTGCCACCAGTGAAGGGGGCAACAATCAGCCCCAGCATTTT. Translated: CATSEGGNNQPQHF.

The rearrangement uses TRBV6-5 and TRBJ2-7, with TRBD1 identical over 9 bases. Trimming cost V 6 bases and J 6 bases; bases outside gene matches: 9. The CDR3 runs to 14 residues. CDR1 and CDR2 (germline): MNHEY, SVGAGI. CDR3: CASSSGQGRGEQYV. In DNA, the CDR3 is TGTGCCAGCAGCTCGGGACAGGGCCGCGGCGAGCAGTACGTC.

J is TRBJ2-1 and V is TRBV29-1, with D perhaps matching TRBD2 (5 bases). Germline assignment: CDR1 SQVTM and CDR2 ANQGSEA. V lost 3 bases and J lost 4, with 10 bases in between. The CDR3 sequence is 13 residues long. Here the CDR3 DNA reads TGCAGCGTTGACCGTTCGGGGTACAATGAGCAGTTCTTC. As protein: CSVDRSGYNEQFF.